Listed below are T cell receptor beta chains from one sample, sequenced in a study of shared T cell receptors in the human thymus. Using immunoSEQ multiplex PCR, the repertoire was profiled, and TCRdb retains in-frame clones only, with some absent. The table lists hundreds of thousands of clones, about 89% of them singletons. These same records also appear under a second study, on human thymus T cells.

Material for sequencing was thymocytes. The receptors derive from a boy less than two years old with a congenital heart defect. Both conserved end residues are part of each CDR3. The order of the fields is V gene, J gene, CDR3 protein.

TRBV11-2	TRBJ1-1	CASTKGRQGGDTEAFF
TRBV5-6	TRBJ1-1	CASSAPGQVEAFF
TRBV5-6	TRBJ1-5	CASSLGSGGMPQHF
TRBV28	TRBJ2-7	CASRGTGDSEQYF
TRBV5-1	TRBJ2-6	CASSQGQQSSGANVLTF
TRBV28	TRBJ2-5	CASSLYGRRGFQETQYF
TRBV13	TRBJ2-1	CASSFRLDSYNEQFF
TRBV5-6	TRBJ2-2	CASSSLGRKNTGELFF
TRBV14	TRBJ2-1	CASSQGSGTGYNEQFF
TRBV11-2	TRBJ1-5	CASSPGQGINQPQHF
TRBV13	TRBJ2-2	CASSLKRGQGDTGELFF
TRBV11-2	TRBJ1-2	CASSLETREQRCWGYTF
TRBV5-1	TRBJ2-1	CASSLGGWSPYNEQFF